Listed below are T cell receptor beta chains from one sample, sequenced in a study of T cell responses to AZD1222 COVID-19 vaccine. TCRdb's table, derived via immunoSEQ multiplex PCR, lists solely in-frame clones and lacks some. The profile shows 210,000 or so clones, approximately 94% of them singletons. The material sequenced was peripheral blood, taken 28 days after the second dose of the MenACWY control vaccine. The receptor source for this set is an adult who received the MenACWY meningococcal vaccine as a control. The CDR3 runs from the conserved cysteine through the conserved F or W. A D gene is named only where the DNA matches it firmly. Rows may omit the clone size; those that give it use once, few, many or a size class.

D,V,size,J,DNA,CDR3
NA,TRBV27,NA,TRBJ1-1,TGTGCCAGCAGTTTAGCCTCTGGGGGGTTTAACACTGAAGCTTTCTTT,CASSLASGGFNTEAFF
NA,TRBV3-1/TRBV3-2,NA,TRBJ2-7,TGTGCCAGCAGCCAGACTCGGTTTGCCGAGCAGTACTTC,CASSQTRFAEQYF
NA,TRBV7-5,NA,TRBJ1-2,TGTGCCAGAAGCTTGGGACAGCCTAACTATGGCTACACCTTC,CARSLGQPNYGYTF
NA,TRBV5-6,NA,TRBJ1-5,TGTGCCAGCAGCCAGCTTGGGAACAATCAGCCCCAGCATTTT,CASSQLGNNQPQHF
NA,TRBV25-1,NA,TRBJ1-4,TGTGCCAGCAGTGAACAGGGTTATGAAAAACTGTTTTTT,CASSEQGYEKLFF
TRBD2,TRBV28,NA,TRBJ2-3,TGTGCCAGCAGTGTCCGAGCCACCTTCGGGACTAGCGGTCCCGGCACAGATACGCAGTATTTT,CASSVRATFGTSGPGTDTQYF
NA,TRBV27,NA,TRBJ2-1,TGTGCCAGCAATCTCATACAGGGTAGCCCCAATGAGCAGTTCTTC,CASNLIQGSPNEQFF
NA,TRBV13,NA,TRBJ2-7,TGTGCCAGCAGCTTAGGGGGGACGGAGTACGAGCAGTACTTC,CASSLGGTEYEQYF
TRBD1,TRBV6-5,NA,TRBJ1-1,TGTGCCAGCAGTCCAGGGGGCGGTAACACTGAAGCTTTCTTT,CASSPGGGNTEAFF
NA,TRBV6-5,NA,TRBJ1-5,TGTGCCAGCAGTCCAGATGGGGCGGTGAATCAGCCCCAGCATTTT,CASSPDGAVNQPQHF
TRBD1,TRBV9,NA,TRBJ1-1,TGTGCCAGCAGCGTACGCTCAGGGGGCCGTGACACTGAAGCTTTCTTT,CASSVRSGGRDTEAFF
NA,TRBV11-2,NA,TRBJ1-1,TGTGCCAGCAGCTTAGACTGGGGGTCGAACACTGAAGCTTTCTTT,CASSLDWGSNTEAFF
NA,TRBV5-1,NA,TRBJ2-3,TGCGCCAGCAGCTTGGAAAACGGGGGACATCCCCCAGATACGCAGTATTTT,CASSLENGGHPPDTQYF
NA,TRBV9,NA,TRBJ1-4,TGTGCCAGCAGCGGGGACGGGGGGAATGAAAAACTGTTTTTT,CASSGDGGNEKLFF
NA,TRBV30,few,TRBJ1-4,TGTGCCTGGAGGCGCAGCCATGAAAAACTGTTTTTT,CAWRRSHEKLFF
NA,TRBV2,NA,TRBJ1-5,TGTGCCAGCAGGAGTAGGGTAAATCAGCCCCAGCATTTT,CASRSRVNQPQHF
NA,TRBV6-5,NA,TRBJ2-7,TGTGCCAGCAGTCCCCACAGGGATTCGGCCTACGAGCAGTACTTC,CASSPHRDSAYEQYF
NA,TRBV19,once,TRBJ1-1,TGTGCCAGCCTCCGATTGGGTGCAAACACTGAAGCTTTCTTT,CASLRLGANTEAFF
NA,TRBV4-2,NA,TRBJ1-2,TGTGCCAGCAGCCAAGAGAGGGAAGATGGCTACACCTTC,CASSQEREDGYTF
TRBD1,TRBV30,NA,TRBJ2-7,TGTGCCTGGAGTACAGGGACAGGGGCTACCCACGAGCAGTACTTC,CAWSTGTGATHEQYF
NA,TRBV27,once,TRBJ2-7,TGTGCCAGCAGTTTATCAGGGTCCCTATACGAGCAGTACTTC,CASSLSGSLYEQYF
NA,TRBV5-1,NA,TRBJ1-4,TGCGCCAGCAGCTTGGCCGGCAAGTACGAGGAAAAACTGTTTTTT,CASSLAGKYEEKLFF
TRBD1,TRBV28,NA,TRBJ2-7,TGTGCCAGCAACACGGACAGGGGGACCTACGAGCAGTACTTC,CASNTDRGTYEQYF
TRBD2,TRBV19,NA,TRBJ2-1,TGTGCCAGTAGTATCGGACTAGGCGATGAGCAGTTCTTC,CASSIGLGDEQFF
NA,TRBV7-2,NA,TRBJ2-7,TGTGCCAGCAGCTTAGTGGTCCAGGGGACGTACGAGCAGTACTTC,CASSLVVQGTYEQYF
NA,TRBV7-2,NA,TRBJ1-1,TGTGCCAGCAGCCCCCAGACAGGTTTGAACACTGAAGCTTTCTTT,CASSPQTGLNTEAFF
NA,TRBV6-5,few,TRBJ2-7,TGTGCCAGCAGTTACTCGAAAAGGTACGAGCAGTACTTC,CASSYSKRYEQYF
TRBD1,TRBV27,NA,TRBJ2-5,TGTGCCAGCAGCCGGGACAGGGAAGAGACCCAGTACTTC,CASSRDREETQYF
TRBD1,TRBV5-1,NA,TRBJ2-5,TGCGCCAGCAGCGGACAGGTAACGGAAGAGACCCAGTACTTC,CASSGQVTEETQYF
NA,TRBV10-3,NA,TRBJ1-3,TGTGCCATCAGTGGTCATAACTCTGGAAACACCATATATTTT,CAISGHNSGNTIYF
TRBD1,TRBV7-2,NA,TRBJ1-2,TGTGCCAGCAGCCCTAGGACAGGGTTCGACTATGGCTACACCTTC,CASSPRTGFDYGYTF
NA,TRBV5-1,NA,TRBJ1-2,TGCGCCAGCAGCTTCTACGGTACAGGGAACGCTGGCTACACCTTC,CASSFYGTGNAGYTF
NA,TRBV19,NA,TRBJ2-7,TGTGCCAGTAGTATTGGAGGGGCGACCTACGAGCAGTACTTC,CASSIGGATYEQYF
NA,TRBV2,NA,TRBJ2-6,TGTGCCAGCACTAGCGACTCTGGGGCCAACGTCCTGACTTTC,CASTSDSGANVLTF
NA,TRBV18,NA,TRBJ2-4,TGTGCCAGCGTTCCAGGGAGTAAGGCCAAAAACATTCAGTACTTC,CASVPGSKAKNIQYF
NA,TRBV28,NA,TRBJ2-7,TGTGCCAGCAGCCAAAATTACCCCTACGAGCAGTACTTC,CASSQNYPYEQYF
NA,TRBV19,NA,TRBJ2-1,TGTGCCAGTAGTATAGCCCTCGGCTCTTACAATGAGCAGTTCTTC,CASSIALGSYNEQFF
NA,TRBV5-5,NA,TRBJ2-7,TGTGCCAGCACCACGGTGACAGGCCCCTACGAGCAGTACTTC,CASTTVTGPYEQYF
NA,TRBV11-3,NA,TRBJ2-3,TGTGCCAGCAGCTCCTTGACAGACACAGATACGCAGTATTTT,CASSSLTDTDTQYF
TRBD1,TRBV4-1,NA,TRBJ2-7,TGCGCCAGCAGCCAGACGGGACAGACCTACGAGCAGTACTTC,CASSQTGQTYEQYF
TRBD2,TRBV6-5,NA,TRBJ2-1,TGTGCCAGCAGTTACTCGGGAGCGGGGGGGCATGGTGAGCAGTTCTTC,CASSYSGAGGHGEQFF
NA,TRBV30,NA,TRBJ1-6,TGTGCCTGGACCCCAAGAGGGGATTCACCCCTCCACTTT,CAWTPRGDSPLHF
NA,TRBV10-3,NA,TRBJ1-3,TGTGCCATCAGTGAGTCAAGCGGTGGAAACACCATATATTTT,CAISESSGGNTIYF
NA,TRBV6-5,NA,TRBJ1-5,TGTGCCAGCAGTTCCCTCCAGGGGAATCAGCCCCAGCATTTT,CASSSLQGNQPQHF
TRBD1,TRBV28,NA,TRBJ2-5,TGTGCCAGCAGTGGCGAGGGACAGGTCCGCGGAGAGACCCAGTACTTC,CASSGEGQVRGETQYF
TRBD1,TRBV5-8,NA,TRBJ1-1,TGTGCCAGCAGCACGGGACAGACAAACACTGAAGCTTTCTTT,CASSTGQTNTEAFF
NA,TRBV30,NA,TRBJ1-1,TGTGCCCTTGACAGGATGAACACTGAAGCTTTCTTT,CALDRMNTEAFF
TRBD2,TRBV7-9,NA,TRBJ2-1,TGTGCCAGCAGCTTGGGGTCAGCGGGAGCCTACAATGAGCAGTTCTTC,CASSLGSAGAYNEQFF
TRBD2,TRBV7-3,NA,TRBJ2-3,TGTGCCAGCAGCGTCATAGCGGGGGGCACAGATACGCAGTATTTT,CASSVIAGGTDTQYF
NA,TRBV6-5,NA,TRBJ2-3,TGTGCCAGCAGTTACTCATTTGCAGATACGCAGTATTTT,CASSYSFADTQYF
NA,TRBV27,NA,TRBJ2-3,TGTGCCAGCTGTACACTGGGGTCCCCTGATACGCAGTATTTT,CASCTLGSPDTQYF
TRBD1,TRBV7-8,NA,TRBJ1-2,TGTGCCAGCAGCCCGGGACAGCCGAGGCTCGGCTACACCTTC,CASSPGQPRLGYTF
NA,TRBV6-5,NA,TRBJ1-5,TGTGCCAGCAGTCCAGGGGTCGGGCAGCCCCAGCATTTT,CASSPGVGQPQHF
NA,TRBV7-9,NA,TRBJ2-3,TGTGCCAGCAGCTTAGTCGTGGGAATGGTAGCAGATACGCAGTATTTT,CASSLVVGMVADTQYF
NA,TRBV9,NA,TRBJ2-2,TGTGCCAGCAGCGTAGCAGTTGGGGGAACCGGGGAGCTGTTTTTT,CASSVAVGGTGELFF
NA,TRBV28,NA,TRBJ2-3,TGTGCCAGCAGTTTGAAGGCGGGTTTGGATACGCAGTATTTT,CASSLKAGLDTQYF
NA,TRBV5-4,NA,TRBJ2-5,TGTGCCAGCAGCCCGGATAGGGAAGAGACCCAGTACTTC,CASSPDREETQYF